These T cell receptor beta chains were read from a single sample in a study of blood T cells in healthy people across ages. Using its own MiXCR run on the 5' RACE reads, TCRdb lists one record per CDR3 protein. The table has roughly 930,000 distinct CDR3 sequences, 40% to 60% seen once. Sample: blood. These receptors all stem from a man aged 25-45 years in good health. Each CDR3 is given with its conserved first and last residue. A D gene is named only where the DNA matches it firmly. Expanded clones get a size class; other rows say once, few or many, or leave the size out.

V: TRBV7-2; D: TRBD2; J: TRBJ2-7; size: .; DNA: TGTGCCAGCAGCCCTATATTCTCGGTAGCGGGGGGGTCCTACGAGCAGTACTTC; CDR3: CASSPIFSVAGGSYEQYF
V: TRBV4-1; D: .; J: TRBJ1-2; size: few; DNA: TGCGCCAGCACCCCCCCGGGGACTGGGAACACCTTC; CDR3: CASTPPGTGNTF
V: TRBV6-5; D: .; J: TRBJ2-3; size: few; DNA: TGTGCCAGCAGTTACTCGGGGATAGATACGCAGTATTTT; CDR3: CASSYSGIDTQYF
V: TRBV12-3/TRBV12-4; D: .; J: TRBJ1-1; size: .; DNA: TGTGCCAGCAGCCTTGGGGGGGCTCGCTCTACTGAAGCTTTCTTT; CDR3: CASSLGGARSTEAFF
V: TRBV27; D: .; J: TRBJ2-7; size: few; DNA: TGTGCCAGCAGTTTACGAGGGGTGGTCTACGAGCAGTACTTC; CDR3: CASSLRGVVYEQYF
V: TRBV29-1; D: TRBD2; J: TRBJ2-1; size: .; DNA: TGCAGCGTCCACTTAACCAGACTAGCGGGTGCATACAATGAGCAGTTCTTC; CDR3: CSVHLTRLAGAYNEQFF
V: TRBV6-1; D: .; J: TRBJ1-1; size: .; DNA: TGTGCCAGCAGTGACAACGGACAGAACACTGAAGCTTTCTTT; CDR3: CASSDNGQNTEAFF
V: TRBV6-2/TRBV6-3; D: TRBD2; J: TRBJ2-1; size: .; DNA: TGTGCCAGCAGTTACACGGGACTAGCGGGAGGGCTATACAATGAGCAGTTCTTC; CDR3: CASSYTGLAGGLYNEQFF
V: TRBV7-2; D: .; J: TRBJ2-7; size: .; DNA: TGTGCCAGCAGCCCCCATTTTGACGGAGGCGAGCAGTACTTC; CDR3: CASSPHFDGGEQYF
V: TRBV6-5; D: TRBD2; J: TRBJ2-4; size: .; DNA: TGTGCCAGCACTAAGAGCGGGGGACACTACAAGGAGCAGTACTTC; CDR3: CASTKSGGHYKEQYF
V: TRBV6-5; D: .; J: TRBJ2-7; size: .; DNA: TGTGCCAGCAGTTACTCCCGGGATCAATCCTACGAGCAGTACTTC; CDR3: CASSYSRDQSYEQYF
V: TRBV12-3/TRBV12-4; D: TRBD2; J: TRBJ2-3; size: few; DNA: TGTGCCAGCAGAACTAGCGGGGGCCTCCGAGATACGCAGTATTTT; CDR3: CASRTSGGLRDTQYF
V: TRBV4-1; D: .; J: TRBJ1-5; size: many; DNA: TGCGCCAGCAGCCAAGTAGGACTAGGCAATCAGCCCCAGCATTTT; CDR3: CASSQVGLGNQPQHF
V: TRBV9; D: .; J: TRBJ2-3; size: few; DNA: TGTGCCAGCAGCGTAGTTGAGGGGACAGATACGCAGTATTTT; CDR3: CASSVVEGTDTQYF
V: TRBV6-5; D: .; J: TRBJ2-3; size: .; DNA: TGTGCCAGCAGTTACAGGGCAGAGGGTGATACGCAGTATTTT; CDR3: CASSYRAEGDTQYF
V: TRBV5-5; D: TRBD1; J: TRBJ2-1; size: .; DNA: TGTGCCAGCAGCAAGCCGGGACAGCCTTACAATGAGCAGTTCTTC; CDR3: CASSKPGQPYNEQFF
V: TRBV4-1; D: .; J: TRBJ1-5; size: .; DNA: TGCGCCAGCAGCCAAGAAGCGTGGTTGAGCAATCAGCCCCAGCATTTT; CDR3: CASSQEAWLSNQPQHF
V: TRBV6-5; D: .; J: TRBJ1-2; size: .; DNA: TGTGCCAGCAGCCGCCTGGGGGGGATAGACTATGGCTACACCTTC; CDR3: CASSRLGGIDYGYTF
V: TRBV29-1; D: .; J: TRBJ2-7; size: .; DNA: TGCAGCGTTGAAGCGACCTCCTACAATGAGCAGTACTTC; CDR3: CSVEATSYNEQYF
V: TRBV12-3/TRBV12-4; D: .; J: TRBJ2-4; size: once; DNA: TGTGCCAGCCGGGGACGGATCGACTTCGGGCAGTACTTC; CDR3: CASRGRIDFGQYF
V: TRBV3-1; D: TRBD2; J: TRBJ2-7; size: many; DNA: TGTGCCAGCAGCCCGACTAGCGGGGACTCCTACGAGCAGTACTTC; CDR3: CASSPTSGDSYEQYF
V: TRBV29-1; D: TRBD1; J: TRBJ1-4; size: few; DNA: TGCAGCGCTAACAGGGGAGGAAATGAAAAACTGTTTTTT; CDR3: CSANRGGNEKLFF
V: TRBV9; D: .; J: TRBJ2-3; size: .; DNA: TGTGCCAGCAGCGCTCGTCCGGACATCACAGATACGCAGTATTTT; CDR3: CASSARPDITDTQYF
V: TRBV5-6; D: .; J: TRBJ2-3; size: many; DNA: TGTGCCAGCACCCGAGACCGGACAGATACGCAGTATTTT; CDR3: CASTRDRTDTQYF
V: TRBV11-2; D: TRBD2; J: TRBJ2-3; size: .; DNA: TGTGCCAGCAGCCGACGCCCTTCCGGGGGGGCTGTAGATACGCAGTATTTT; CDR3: CASSRRPSGGAVDTQYF
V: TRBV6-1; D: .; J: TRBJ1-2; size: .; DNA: TGTGCCAGCAGTGAAGGGCCAGGGTGGGGCTACACCTTC; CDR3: CASSEGPGWGYTF
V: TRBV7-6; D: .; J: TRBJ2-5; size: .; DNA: TGTGCCAGCAGCGTCCGACTAGAATACAATGAGCAGTACTTC; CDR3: CASSVRLEYNEQYF
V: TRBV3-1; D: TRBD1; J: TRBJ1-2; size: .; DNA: TGTGCCAGCAGCCAGCTACAGGGGGCGCCCCATGGCTACACCTTC; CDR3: CASSQLQGAPHGYTF
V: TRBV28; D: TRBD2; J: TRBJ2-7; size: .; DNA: TGTGCCAGCGCCTACCCTCGACTAGCGACTTCCTACGAGCAGTACTTC; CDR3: CASAYPRLATSYEQYF
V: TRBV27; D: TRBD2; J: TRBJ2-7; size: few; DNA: TGTGCCAGCAGTTTAAAGTCTAGCGGAGCCTACGAGCAGTACTTC; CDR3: CASSLKSSGAYEQYF
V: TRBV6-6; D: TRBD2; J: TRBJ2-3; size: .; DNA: TGTGCCAGCAGTCGGGGACTAGCGGGGGGATCAGATACGCAGTATTTT; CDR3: CASSRGLAGGSDTQYF
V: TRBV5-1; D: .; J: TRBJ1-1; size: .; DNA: TGCGCCAGCAGCATCGACAGGTCGACTGCTGAAGCTTTCTTT; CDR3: CASSIDRSTAEAFF
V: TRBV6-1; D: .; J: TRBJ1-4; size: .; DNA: TGTGCCAGCGCACAAGAGAACTTAGCAACTAATGAAAAACTGTTTTTT; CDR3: CASAQENLATNEKLFF
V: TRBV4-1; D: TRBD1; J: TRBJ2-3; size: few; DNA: TGCGCCAGCAGCCAAGATGAACAGGGGGTAACAGATACGCAGTATTTT; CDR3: CASSQDEQGVTDTQYF
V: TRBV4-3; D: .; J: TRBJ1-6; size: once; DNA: TGCGCCAGCAGCCGGACCCTAGGGGGGTCCAAGAATTCACCCCTCCACTTT; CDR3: CASSRTLGGSKNSPLHF
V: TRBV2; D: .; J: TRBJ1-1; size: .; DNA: TGTGCCAGCAGTGAAGCGTGGGGGGCTGAAGCTTTCTTT; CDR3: CASSEAWGAEAFF
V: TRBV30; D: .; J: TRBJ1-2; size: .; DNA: TGTGCCTGGGGGACCTCAGGATACCTAGGCTACACCTTC; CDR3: CAWGTSGYLGYTF
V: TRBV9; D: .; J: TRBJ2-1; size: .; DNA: TGTGCCAGCAGCGTAGAAGTGGGGGGAAACAATGAGCAGTTCTTC; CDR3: CASSVEVGGNNEQFF
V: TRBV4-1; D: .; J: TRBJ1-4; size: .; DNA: TGCGCCAGCAGCCAAGATCGCCCCGTGAATGAAAAACTGTTTTTT; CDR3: CASSQDRPVNEKLFF
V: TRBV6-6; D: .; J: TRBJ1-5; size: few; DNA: TGTGCCAGCAGGTCAGGACAGCTTAATCAGCCCCAGCATTTT; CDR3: CASRSGQLNQPQHF
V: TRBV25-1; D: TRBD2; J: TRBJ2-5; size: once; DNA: TGTGCCAGCAGTAGGGCTAGCGGGGACCGAAACTGGGGTCAAGAGACCCAGTACTTC; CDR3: CASSRASGDRNWGQETQYF
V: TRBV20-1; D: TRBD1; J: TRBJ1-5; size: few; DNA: TGCAGTGCTAGAGAGACAGGGTATCAGCCCCAGCATTTT; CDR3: CSARETGYQPQHF
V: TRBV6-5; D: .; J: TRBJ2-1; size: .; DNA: TGTGCCAGCAGGAGAGGGGGAGTCAATGAGCAGTTCTTC; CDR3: CASRRGGVNEQFF
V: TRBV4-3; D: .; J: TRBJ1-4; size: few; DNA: TGCGCCAGCAGCCAAGAGGCCGGGTACGATGAAAAACTGTTTTTT; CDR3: CASSQEAGYDEKLFF
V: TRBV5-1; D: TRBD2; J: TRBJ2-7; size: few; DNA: TGCGCCAGCAGCCCGGGGGGGATTATCCCACGCGAGCAGTACTTC; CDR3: CASSPGGIIPREQYF